This TCR beta chain was sequenced in a study of blood T cell repertoires in COVID-19 (TCRdb year 2020). The study in broad terms: Collaborator samples came from the United States, Italy and Spain and covered acute and convalescent phases of COVID-19. The dataset comprised deeply sampled blood TCRbeta repertoires from subjects exposed to, actively infected with, or recovered from COVID-19. The prospective study material was composed of cDNA or gDNA derived from T cells, B-cell-depleted T cells, or PBMCs. The samples were drawn from two sources: the first 160 participants of the ongoing ImmuneRACE study, and over 1,000 subjects contributed by 6 global collaborators. A freely available public database, intended as a resource for researchers studying the immune response to SARS-CoV-2, is where the repertoires were released. Where available, HLA class I and class II types were taken from metadata supplied by the sample provider and were not determined by assay-based typing. Sample metadata almost always included a de-identified subject ID, COVID-19 status, age in years and sex. Broad study findings and their caveats: The quantity of clinical and demographic metadata differed by source and by participant and was supplied without curation.

This clone occurred a few times. It has no known antigen specificity. The input lacks base qualities; no much larger clone sits a single base away. The CDR3 goes from the cysteine to the phenylalanine over 13 residues. CDR3 DNA is the only sequence kept; it has 39 bases, read in frame from the first base. CDR1 and CDR2, looked up from the germline V gene (reference sequence), are WNHNN and SYGVQD. The V and J ends are trimmed by 8 bases and 1 base, leaving 11 bases between them. The immunoSEQ Assay, a bias-controlled multiplex PCR, was used to amplify TCRbeta CDR3 regions from genomic DNA. In the paper's pipeline: The number of nucleated cells in each sample was estimated from the amplification of reference gene primers within the assay. To quantify the absolute abundance of each unique TCRbeta CDR3 rearrangement, sequence reads were collapsed and filtered. Productive Simpson clonality was computed per sample as the square root of Simpson's diversity index over productive rearrangements. TCRdb provides this immuneACCESS table in a form limited to in-frame rearrangements. Some clones are lacking; in checked studies, under half of them reflect an unresolved V gene, and why the rest are absent is not known. That table is the source of V, J and clone size, and D and trimming were worked out from the DNA. This sample holds 50,000 to 75,000 clones; under 80% were observed only once. Jointly, the top ten make up 15% to 20% of the sample.

Whole blood was collected in K2EDTA tubes by collaborating institutions according to the institutions' own protocols. Collaborator samples were shipped for TCRbeta analysis as frozen whole blood, isolated PBMCs, or DNA extracted from either sample type. The material sequenced was peripheral blood. This receptor was obtained from a man aged 60-69 years with acute or convalescent COVID-19. The chain is made from TRBV10-1 and TRBJ1-1; no D gene can be assigned with confidence. CDR3 loop: CASRGGKNTEAFF. The nucleotide sequence is TGCGCCAGCCGGGGAGGGAAGAACACTGAAGCTTTCTTT.